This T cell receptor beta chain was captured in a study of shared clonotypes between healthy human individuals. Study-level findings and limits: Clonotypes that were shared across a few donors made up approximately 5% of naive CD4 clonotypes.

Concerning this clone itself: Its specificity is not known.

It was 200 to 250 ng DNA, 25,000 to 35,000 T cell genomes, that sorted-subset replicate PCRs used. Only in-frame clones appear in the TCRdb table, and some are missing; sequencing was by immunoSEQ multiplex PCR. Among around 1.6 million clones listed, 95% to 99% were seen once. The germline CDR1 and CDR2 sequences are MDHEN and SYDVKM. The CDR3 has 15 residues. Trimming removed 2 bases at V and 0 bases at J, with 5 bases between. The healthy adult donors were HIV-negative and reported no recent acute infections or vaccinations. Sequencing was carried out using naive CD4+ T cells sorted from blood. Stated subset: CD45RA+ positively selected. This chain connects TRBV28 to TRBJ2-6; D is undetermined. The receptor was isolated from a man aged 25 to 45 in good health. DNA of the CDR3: TGTGCCAGCAGTTTAATCGGCTCTGGGGCCAACGTCCTGACTTTC. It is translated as CASSLIGSGANVLTF.